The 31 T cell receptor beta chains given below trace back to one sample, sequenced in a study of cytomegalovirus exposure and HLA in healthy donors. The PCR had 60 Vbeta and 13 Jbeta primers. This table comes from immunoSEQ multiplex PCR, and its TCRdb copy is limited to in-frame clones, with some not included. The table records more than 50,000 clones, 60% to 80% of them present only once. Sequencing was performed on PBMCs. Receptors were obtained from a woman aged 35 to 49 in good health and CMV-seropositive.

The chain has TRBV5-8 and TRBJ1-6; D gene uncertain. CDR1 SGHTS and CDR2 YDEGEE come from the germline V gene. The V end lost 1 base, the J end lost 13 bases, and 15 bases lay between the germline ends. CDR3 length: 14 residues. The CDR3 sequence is CASSLSLRGYPLHF. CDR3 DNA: TGTGCCAGCAGCTTGTCCCTCAGAGGGTACCCCCTCCACTTT. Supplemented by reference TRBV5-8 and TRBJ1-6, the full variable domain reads EAGVTQSPTHLIKTRGQQATLRCSPISGHTSVYWYQQALGLGLQFLLWYDEGEERNRGNFPPRFSGRQFPNYSSELNVNALELEDSALYLCASSLSLRGYPLHFGNGTRLTVT.

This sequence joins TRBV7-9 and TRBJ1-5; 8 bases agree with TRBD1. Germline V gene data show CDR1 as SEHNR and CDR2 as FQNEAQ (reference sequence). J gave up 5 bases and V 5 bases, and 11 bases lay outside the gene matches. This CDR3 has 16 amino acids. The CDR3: CASSVWGTGGHQPQHF. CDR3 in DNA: TGTGCCAGCAGCGTTTGGGGCACAGGGGGTCATCAGCCCCAGCATTTT. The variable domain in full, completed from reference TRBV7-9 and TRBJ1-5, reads DTGVSQNPRHKITKRGQNVTFRCDPISEHNRLYWYRQTLGQGPEFLTYFQNEAQLEKSRLLSDRFSAERPKGSFSTLEIQRTEQGDSAMYLCASSVWGTGGHQPQHFGDGTRLSIL.

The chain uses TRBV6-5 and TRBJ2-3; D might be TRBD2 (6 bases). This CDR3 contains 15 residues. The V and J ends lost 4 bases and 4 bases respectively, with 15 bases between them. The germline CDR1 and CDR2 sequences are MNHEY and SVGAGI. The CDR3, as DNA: TGTGCCAGCAGTTCCGCGGGGTGGGGGGCAGATACGCAGTATTTT. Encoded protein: CASSSAGWGADTQYF.

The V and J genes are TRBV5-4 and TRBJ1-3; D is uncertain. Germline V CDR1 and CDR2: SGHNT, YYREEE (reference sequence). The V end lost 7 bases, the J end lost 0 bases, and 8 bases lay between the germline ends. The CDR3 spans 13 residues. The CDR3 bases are TGTGCCAGCGGTCCGGGCTCTGGAAACACCATATATTTT. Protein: CASGPGSGNTIYF.

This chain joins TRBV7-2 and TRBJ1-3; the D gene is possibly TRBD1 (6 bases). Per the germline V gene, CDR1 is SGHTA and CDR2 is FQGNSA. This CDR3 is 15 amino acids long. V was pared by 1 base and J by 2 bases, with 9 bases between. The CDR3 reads CASSLVGGPGNTIYF. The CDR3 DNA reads TGTGCCAGCAGCTTAGTGGGGGGGCCTGGAAACACCATATATTTT.

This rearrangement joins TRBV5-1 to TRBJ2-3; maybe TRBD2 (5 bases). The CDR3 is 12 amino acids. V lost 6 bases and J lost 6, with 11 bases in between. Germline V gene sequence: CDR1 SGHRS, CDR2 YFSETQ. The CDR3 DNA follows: TGCGCCAGCACAAGGGAGAGCGATACGCAGTATTTT. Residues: CASTRESDTQYF.

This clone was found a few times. Here the CDR3 DNA reads TGCGCCAGCAGCTTGTTGGGGGGAAGCCTAAGCACAGATACGCAGTATTTT. It translates to CASSLLGGSLSTDTQYF. The genes are TRBV5-1 and TRBJ2-3; D may be TRBD2 (6 bases). The CDR3 has 17 amino acids. The V gene lost 1 base and the J gene lost 0 bases, with 15 bases spanning the gap. Germline V gene lookup returns CDR1 SGHRS and CDR2 YFSETQ.

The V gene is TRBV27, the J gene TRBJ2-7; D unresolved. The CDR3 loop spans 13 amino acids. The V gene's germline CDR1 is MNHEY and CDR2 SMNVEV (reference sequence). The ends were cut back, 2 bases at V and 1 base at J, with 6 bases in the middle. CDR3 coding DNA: TGTGCCAGCAGTTTAGATACTTCCTACGAGCAGTACTTC. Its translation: CASSLDTSYEQYF.

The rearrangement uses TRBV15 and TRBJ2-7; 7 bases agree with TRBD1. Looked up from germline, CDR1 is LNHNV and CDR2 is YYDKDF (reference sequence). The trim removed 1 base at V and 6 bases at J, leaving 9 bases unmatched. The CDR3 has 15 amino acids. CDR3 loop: CATSRARTGESEQYF. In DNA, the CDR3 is TGTGCCACCAGCAGAGCTCGCACAGGGGAGTCCGAGCAGTACTTC.

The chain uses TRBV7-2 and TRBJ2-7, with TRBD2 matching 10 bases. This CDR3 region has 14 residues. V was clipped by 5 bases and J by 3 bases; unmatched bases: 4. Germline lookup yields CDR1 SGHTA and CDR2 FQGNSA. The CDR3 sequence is CASSPGLADYEQYF. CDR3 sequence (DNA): TGTGCCAGCAGCCCTGGACTAGCGGACTACGAGCAGTACTTC. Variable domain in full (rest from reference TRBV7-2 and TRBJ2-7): GAGVSQSPSNKVTEKGKDVELRCDPISGHTALYWYRQSLGQGLEFLIYFQGNSAPDKSGLPSDRFSAERTGGSVSTLTIQRTQQEDSAVYLCASSPGLADYEQYFGPGTRLTVT.

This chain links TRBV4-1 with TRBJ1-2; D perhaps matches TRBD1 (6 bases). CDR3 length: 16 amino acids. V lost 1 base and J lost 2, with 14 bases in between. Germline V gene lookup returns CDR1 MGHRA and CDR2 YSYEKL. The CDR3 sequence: CASSQGGGRGNYGYTF. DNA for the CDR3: TGCGCCAGCAGCCAAGGCGGGGGGCGCGGGAACTATGGCTACACCTTC.

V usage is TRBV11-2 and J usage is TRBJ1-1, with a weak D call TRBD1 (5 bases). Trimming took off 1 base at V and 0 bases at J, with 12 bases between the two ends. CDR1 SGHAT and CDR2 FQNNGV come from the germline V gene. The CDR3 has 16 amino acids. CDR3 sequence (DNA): TGTGCCAGCAGCTTAGGACAGACTTTCATGAACACTGAAGCTTTCTTT. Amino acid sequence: CASSLGQTFMNTEAFF.

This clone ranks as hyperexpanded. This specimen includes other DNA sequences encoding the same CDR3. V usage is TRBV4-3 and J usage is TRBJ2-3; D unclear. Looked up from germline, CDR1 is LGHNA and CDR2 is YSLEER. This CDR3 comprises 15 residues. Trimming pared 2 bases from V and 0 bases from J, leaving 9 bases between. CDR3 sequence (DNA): TGCGCCAGCAGCCAACTCTTCTCTAGCACAGATACGCAGTATTTT. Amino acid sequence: CASSQLFSSTDTQYF.

The CDR3 bases are TGTGCCAGCAGCCCCCCGGGAGTGCCCTACGAGCAGTACTTC. This codes for CASSPPGVPYEQYF. The genes are TRBV11-1 and TRBJ2-7; the D gene is possibly TRBD2 (6 bases). Germline lookup yields CDR1 SGHAT and CDR2 FQDESV (reference sequence). Deletions cut 5 bases from V and 2 bases from J, with 13 bases between. The length of the CDR3 is 14 residues. Using reference TRBV11-1 and TRBJ2-7 for the parts outside the CDR3, the full variable domain is EAEVAQSPRYKITEKSQAVAFWCDPISGHATLYWYRQILGQGPELLVQFQDESVVDDSQLPKDRFSAERLKGVDSTLKIQPAELGDSAMYLCASSPPGVPYEQYFGPGTRLTVT.

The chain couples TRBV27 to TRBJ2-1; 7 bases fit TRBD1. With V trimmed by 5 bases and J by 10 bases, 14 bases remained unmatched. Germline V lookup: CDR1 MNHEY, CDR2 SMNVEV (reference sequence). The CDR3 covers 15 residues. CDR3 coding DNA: TGTGCCAGCAGTCCCCTCGACAGGGTAATGAGAGAGCAGTTCTTC. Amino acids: CASSPLDRVMREQFF.

DNA of the CDR3: TGCGCCAGCAGTGACCCCCGGACGGGAACCTACGAGCAGTACTTC. Amino acid sequence: CASSDPRTGTYEQYF. The J gene is TRBJ2-7, the V gene TRBV10-1; tentative D call: TRBD2 (5 bases). Germline CDR1 reads WNHNN; CDR2 reads SYGVQD (reference sequence). The CDR3 covers 15 residues. Trimming stripped 3 bases from V and 2 bases from J, with 14 bases between.

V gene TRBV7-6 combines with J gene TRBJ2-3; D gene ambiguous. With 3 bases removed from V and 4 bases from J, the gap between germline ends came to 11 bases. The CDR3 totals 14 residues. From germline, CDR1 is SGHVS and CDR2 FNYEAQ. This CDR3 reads CASSFTGIADTQYF. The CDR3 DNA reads TGTGCCAGCAGCTTTACCGGTATCGCAGATACGCAGTATTTT.

The CDR3, as DNA: TGTGCCACCAGCAGAGATGGGGTAGGACTGAACTATGGCTACACCTTC. Amino acids: CATSRDGVGLNYGYTF. This chain joins TRBV15 and TRBJ1-2; no reliable D call. The V end was cut by 0 bases, the J end by 2 bases, with 13 bases between. This CDR3 region has 16 residues. Germline values: CDR1 LNHNV, CDR2 YYDKDF (reference sequence).

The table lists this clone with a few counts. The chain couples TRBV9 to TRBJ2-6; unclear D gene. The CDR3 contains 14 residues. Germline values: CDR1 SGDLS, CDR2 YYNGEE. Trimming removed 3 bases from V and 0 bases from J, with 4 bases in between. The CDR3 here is CASSAHSGANVLTF. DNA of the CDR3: TGTGCCAGCAGCGCCCACTCTGGGGCCAACGTCCTGACTTTC.

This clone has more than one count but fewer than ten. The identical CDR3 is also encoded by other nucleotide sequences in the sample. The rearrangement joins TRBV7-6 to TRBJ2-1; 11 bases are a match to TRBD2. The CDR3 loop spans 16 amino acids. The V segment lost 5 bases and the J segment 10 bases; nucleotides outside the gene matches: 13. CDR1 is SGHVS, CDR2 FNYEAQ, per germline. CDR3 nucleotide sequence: TGTGCCAGCAGCGAGCGGGGTAGCGGGGGGGCATACGAGCAGTTCTTC. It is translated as CASSERGSGGAYEQFF.

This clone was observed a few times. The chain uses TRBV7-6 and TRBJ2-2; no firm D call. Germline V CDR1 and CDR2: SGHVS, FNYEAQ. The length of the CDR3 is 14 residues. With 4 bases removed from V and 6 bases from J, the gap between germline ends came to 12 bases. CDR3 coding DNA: TGTGCCAGCAGCTCCCTTGCCGGTGCCGGGGAGCTGTTTTTT. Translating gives CASSSLAGAGELFF.

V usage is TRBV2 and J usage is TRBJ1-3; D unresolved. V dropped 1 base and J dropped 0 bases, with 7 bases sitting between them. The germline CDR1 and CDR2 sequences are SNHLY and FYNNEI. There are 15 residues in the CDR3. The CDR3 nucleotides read TGTGCCAGCAGTGAAGGACTGCTCTCTGGAAACACCATATATTTT. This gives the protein CASSEGLLSGNTIYF.

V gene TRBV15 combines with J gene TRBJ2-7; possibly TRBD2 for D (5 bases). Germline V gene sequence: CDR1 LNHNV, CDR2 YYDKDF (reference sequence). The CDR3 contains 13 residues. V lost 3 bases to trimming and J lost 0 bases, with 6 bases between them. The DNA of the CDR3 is TGTGCCACCAGCAGCGGGGTCTCCTACGAGCAGTACTTC. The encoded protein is CATSSGVSYEQYF.

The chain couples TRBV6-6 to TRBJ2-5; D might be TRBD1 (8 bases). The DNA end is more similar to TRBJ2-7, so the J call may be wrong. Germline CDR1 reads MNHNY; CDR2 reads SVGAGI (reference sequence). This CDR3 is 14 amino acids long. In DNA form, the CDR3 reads TGTGCCAGCAGTTACAGGACAGGGAGGGACGAGCAGTACTTC. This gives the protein CASSYRTGRDEQYF.

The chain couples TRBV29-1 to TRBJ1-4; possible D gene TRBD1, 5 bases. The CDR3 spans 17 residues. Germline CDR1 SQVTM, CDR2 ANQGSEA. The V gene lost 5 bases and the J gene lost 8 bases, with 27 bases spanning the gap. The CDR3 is CSVLGQSTYRGGEKLFF. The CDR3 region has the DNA TGCAGCGTTCTCGGGCAGTCCACCTATCGCGGGGGGGAAAAACTGTTTTTT.

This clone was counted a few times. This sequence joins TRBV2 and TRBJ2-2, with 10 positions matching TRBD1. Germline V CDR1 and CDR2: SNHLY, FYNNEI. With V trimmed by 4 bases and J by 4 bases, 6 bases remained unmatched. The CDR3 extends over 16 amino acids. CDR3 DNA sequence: TGTGCCAGCAGTGGGGTGACAGGGGGCAGCACCGGGGAGCTGTTTTTT. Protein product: CASSGVTGGSTGELFF.

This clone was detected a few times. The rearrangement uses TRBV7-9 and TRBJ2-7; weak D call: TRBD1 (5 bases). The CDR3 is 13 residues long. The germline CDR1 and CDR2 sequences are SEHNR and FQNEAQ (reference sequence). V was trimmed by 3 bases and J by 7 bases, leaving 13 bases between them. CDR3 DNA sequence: TGTGCCAGCAGCTTCCAGGGCCCTGGTGAGCAGTACTTC. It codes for CASSFQGPGEQYF.

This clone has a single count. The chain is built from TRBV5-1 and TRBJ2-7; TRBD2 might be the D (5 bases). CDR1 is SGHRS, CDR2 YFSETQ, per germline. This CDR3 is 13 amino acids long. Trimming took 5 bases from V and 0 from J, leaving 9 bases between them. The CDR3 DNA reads TGCGCCAGCAGTAGCGACGGCTCCTACGAGCAGTACTTC. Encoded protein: CASSSDGSYEQYF.

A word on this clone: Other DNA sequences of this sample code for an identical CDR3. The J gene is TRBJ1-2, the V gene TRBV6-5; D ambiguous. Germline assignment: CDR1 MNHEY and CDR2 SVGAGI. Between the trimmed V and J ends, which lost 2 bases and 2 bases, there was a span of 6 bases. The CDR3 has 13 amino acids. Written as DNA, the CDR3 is TGTGCCAGCAGTTACGAGGCGAACTATGGCTACACCTTC. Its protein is CASSYEANYGYTF.

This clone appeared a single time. The CDR3 spells CASSLGTGGGDQPQHF. CDR3 DNA: TGCGCCAGCAGCCTCGGGACAGGGGGTGGGGATCAGCCCCAGCATTTT. The genes are TRBV5-1 and TRBJ1-5, with 11 nucleotides matching TRBD1. This CDR3 has 16 residues. Trimming cost V 4 bases and J 5 bases; bases outside gene matches: 8. Per germline, CDR1 SGHRS and CDR2 YFSETQ.

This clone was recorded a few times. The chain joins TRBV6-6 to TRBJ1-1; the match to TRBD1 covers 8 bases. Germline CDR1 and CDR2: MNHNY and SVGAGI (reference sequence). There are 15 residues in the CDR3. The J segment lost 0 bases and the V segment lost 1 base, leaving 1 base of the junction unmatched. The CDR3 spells CASSYWTGLNTEAFF. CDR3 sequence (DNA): TGTGCCAGCAGTTACTGGACAGGGTTGAACACTGAAGCTTTCTTT.